This T cell receptor beta chain emerged from a study of identical twins. This clonotype was counted ten times or more. The CDR3 is made up of 18 amino acids. Germline CDR1 and CDR2: SNHLY and FYNNEI. V dropped 4 bases and J dropped 1; count of bases not matched to a gene: 13. TCRdb re-analysed the 5' RACE reads in MiXCR, keeping a single row per CDR3 protein. In the table there are 500,000 to 700,000 distinct CDR3 sequences, roughly 7.1% of which are singletons. These sequences were also reported in another study, on yellow fever vaccine responses in identical twins.

What was sequenced was PBMCs. The receptor comes from a woman between 18 and 29 years old in good health. The V call is TRBV2, the J call TRBJ2-1, with TRBD2 identical over 7 bases. CDR3 DNA sequence: TGTGCCAGCAGTGGCAATTTGTTTGGGGGGGGGTCCTACAATGAGCAGTTCTTC. Its translation is CASSGNLFGGGSYNEQFF. Full variable domain (rest looked up from reference TRBV2 and TRBJ2-1): EPEVTQTPSHQVTQMGQEVILRCVPISNHLYFYWYRQILGQKVEFLVSFYNNEISEKSEIFDDQFSVERPDGSNFTLKIRSTKLEDSAMYFCASSGNLFGGGSYNEQFFGPGTRLTVL.